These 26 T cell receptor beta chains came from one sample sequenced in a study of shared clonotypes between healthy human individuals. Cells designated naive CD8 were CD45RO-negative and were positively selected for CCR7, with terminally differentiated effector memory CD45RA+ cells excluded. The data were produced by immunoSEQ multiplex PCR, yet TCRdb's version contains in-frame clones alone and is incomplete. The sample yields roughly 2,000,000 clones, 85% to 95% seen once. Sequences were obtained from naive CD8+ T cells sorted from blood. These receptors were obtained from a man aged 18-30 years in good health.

The CDR3 DNA follows: TGCGCCAGCAGCCAAAGGCTGGCTAGCGGGCCGAGCACAGATACGCAGTATTTT. Residues: CASSQRLASGPSTDTQYF. V is TRBV4-3 and J is TRBJ2-3; 8 bases match TRBD2. Germline V CDR1 and CDR2: LGHNA, YSLEER. V lost 2 bases and J lost 0; bases outside the gene matches: 10. CDR3 length equals 18 residues.

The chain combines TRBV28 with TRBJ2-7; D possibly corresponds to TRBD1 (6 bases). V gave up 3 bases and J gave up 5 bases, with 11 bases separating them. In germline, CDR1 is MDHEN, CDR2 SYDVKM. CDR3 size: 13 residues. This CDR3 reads CASSLQQGDEQYF. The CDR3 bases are TGTGCCAGCAGTTTGCAACAGGGAGACGAGCAGTACTTC.

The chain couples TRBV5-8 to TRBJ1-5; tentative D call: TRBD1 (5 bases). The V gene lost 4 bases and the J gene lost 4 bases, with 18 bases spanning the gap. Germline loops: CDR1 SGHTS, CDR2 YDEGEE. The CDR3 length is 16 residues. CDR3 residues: CASSPMTEGINQPQHF. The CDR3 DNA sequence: TGTGCCAGCAGCCCGATGACAGAGGGGATAAATCAGCCCCAGCATTTT.

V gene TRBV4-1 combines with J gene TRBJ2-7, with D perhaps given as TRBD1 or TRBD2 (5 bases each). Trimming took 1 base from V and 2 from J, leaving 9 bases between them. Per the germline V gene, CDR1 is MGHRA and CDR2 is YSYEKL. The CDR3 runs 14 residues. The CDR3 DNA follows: TGCGCCAGCAGCCAAGGGGACGCCGCCTACGAGCAGTACTTC. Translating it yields CASSQGDAAYEQYF.

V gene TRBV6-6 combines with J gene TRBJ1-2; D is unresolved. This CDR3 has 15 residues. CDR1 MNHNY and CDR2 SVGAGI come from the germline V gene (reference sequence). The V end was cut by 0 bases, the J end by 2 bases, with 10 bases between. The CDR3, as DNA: TGTGCCAGCAGTTACTCGGCAGGAGAAAACTATGGCTACACCTTC. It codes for CASSYSAGENYGYTF.

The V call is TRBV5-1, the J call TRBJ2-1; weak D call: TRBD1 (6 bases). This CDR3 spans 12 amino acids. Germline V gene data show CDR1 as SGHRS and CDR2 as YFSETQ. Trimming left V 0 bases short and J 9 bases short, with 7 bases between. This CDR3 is CASSLAGAEQFF. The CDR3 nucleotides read TGCGCCAGCAGCTTGGCAGGGGCTGAGCAGTTCTTC.

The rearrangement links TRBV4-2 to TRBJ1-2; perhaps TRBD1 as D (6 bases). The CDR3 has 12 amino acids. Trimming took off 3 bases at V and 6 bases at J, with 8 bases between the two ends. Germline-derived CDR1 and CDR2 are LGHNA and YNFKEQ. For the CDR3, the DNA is TGTGCCAGCAGCCAGGGGGCCCATGGCTACACCTTC. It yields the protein CASSQGAHGYTF.

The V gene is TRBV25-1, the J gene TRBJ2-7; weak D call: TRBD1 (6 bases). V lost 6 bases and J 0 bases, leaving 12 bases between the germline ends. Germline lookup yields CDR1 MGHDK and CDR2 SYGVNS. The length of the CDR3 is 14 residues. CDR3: CASSSQGLSYEQYF. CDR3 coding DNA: TGTGCCAGCAGCTCGCAGGGGCTCTCCTACGAGCAGTACTTC.

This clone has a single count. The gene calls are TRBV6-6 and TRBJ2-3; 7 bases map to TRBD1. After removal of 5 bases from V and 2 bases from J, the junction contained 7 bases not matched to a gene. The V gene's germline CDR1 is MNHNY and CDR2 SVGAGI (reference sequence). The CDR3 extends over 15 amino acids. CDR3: CASSTTGTDTDTQYF. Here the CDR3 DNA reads TGTGCCAGCAGTACGACAGGGACGGACACAGATACGCAGTATTTT.

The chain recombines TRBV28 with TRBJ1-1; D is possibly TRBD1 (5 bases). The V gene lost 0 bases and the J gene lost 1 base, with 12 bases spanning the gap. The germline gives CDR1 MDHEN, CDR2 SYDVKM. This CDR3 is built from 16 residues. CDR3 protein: CASSLWGTEWNTEAFF. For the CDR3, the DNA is TGTGCCAGCAGTTTATGGGGGACCGAATGGAACACTGAAGCTTTCTTT. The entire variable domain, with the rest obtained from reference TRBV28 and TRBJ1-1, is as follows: DVKVTQSSRYLVKRTGEKVFLECVQDMDHENMFWYRQDPGLGLRLIYFSYDVKMKEKGDIPEGYSVSREKKERFSLILESASTNQTSMYLCASSLWGTEWNTEAFFGQGTRLTVV.

The CDR3 loop is CASSVGTGRTSGRAEIEQYF. The CDR3 nucleotides read TGTGCCAGCAGCGTCGGGACAGGGAGGACTAGCGGGAGGGCCGAAATTGAGCAGTACTTC. The chain uses TRBV9 and TRBJ2-7; 15 nucleotides line up with TRBD2. V gave up 2 bases and J gave up 7 bases; unmatched junction bases: 19. This CDR3 has 20 amino acids. Germline loops: CDR1 SGDLS, CDR2 YYNGEE.

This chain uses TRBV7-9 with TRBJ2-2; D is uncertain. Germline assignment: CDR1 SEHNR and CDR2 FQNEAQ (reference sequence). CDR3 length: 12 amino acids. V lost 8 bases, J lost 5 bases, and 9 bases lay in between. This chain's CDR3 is CASLSGTGELFF. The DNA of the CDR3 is TGTGCCAGCTTATCCGGGACCGGGGAGCTGTTTTTT.

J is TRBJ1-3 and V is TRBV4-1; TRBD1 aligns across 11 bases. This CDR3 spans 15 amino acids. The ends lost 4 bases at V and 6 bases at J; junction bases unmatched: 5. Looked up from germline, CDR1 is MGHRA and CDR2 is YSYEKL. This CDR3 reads CASSLWTGGENTIYF. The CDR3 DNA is TGCGCCAGCAGCCTCTGGACAGGGGGCGAAAACACCATATATTTT.

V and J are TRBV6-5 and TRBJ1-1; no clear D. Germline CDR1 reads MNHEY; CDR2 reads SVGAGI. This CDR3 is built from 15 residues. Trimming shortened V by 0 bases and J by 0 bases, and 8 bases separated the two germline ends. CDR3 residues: CASSYSPEMNTEAFF. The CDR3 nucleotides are TGTGCCAGCAGTTACTCGCCGGAGATGAACACTGAAGCTTTCTTT.

The DNA for the CDR3 is TGTGCCAGCAGCTACGGGACAGGGGGAAATCAGCCCCAGCATTTT. As protein: CASSYGTGGNQPQHF. The chain recombines TRBV7-2 with TRBJ1-5, with TRBD1 identical over 11 bases. The CDR3 is 15 amino acids. Trimming took 4 bases from V and 4 from J; bases not matched to a gene: 3. Germline V gives CDR1 SGHTA, CDR2 FQGNSA.

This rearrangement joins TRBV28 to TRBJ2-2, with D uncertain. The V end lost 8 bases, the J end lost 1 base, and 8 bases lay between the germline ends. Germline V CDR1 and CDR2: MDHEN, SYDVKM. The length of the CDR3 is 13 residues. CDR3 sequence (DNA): TGTGCCAGCCTAAGCAGGAACACCGGGGAGCTGTTTTTT. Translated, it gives CASLSRNTGELFF.

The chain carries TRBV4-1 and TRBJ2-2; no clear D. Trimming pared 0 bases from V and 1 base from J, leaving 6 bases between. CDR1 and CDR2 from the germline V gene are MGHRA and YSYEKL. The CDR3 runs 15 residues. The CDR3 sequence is CASSQEGMNTGELFF. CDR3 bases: TGCGCCAGCAGCCAAGAAGGAATGAACACCGGGGAGCTGTTTTTT.

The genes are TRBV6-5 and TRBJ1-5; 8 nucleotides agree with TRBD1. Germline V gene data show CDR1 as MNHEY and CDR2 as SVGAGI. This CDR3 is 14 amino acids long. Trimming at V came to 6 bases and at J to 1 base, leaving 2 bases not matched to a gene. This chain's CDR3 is CASSRTGSNQPQHF. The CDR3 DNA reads TGTGCCAGCAGCCGGACAGGGAGCAATCAGCCCCAGCATTTT.

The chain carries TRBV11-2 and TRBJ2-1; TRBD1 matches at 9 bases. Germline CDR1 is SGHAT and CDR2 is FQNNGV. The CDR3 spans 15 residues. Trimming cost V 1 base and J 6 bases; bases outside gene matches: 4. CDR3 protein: CASSLGTGDSNEQFF. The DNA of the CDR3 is TGTGCCAGCAGCTTAGGGACAGGGGACTCCAATGAGCAGTTCTTC.

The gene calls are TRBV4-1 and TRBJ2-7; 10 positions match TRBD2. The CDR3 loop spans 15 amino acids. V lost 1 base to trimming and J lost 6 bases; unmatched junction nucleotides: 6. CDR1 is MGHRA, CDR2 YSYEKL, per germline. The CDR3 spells CASSQVFSSGGEQYF. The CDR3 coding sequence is TGCGCCAGCAGCCAAGTCTTTTCTAGCGGGGGCGAGCAGTACTTC.

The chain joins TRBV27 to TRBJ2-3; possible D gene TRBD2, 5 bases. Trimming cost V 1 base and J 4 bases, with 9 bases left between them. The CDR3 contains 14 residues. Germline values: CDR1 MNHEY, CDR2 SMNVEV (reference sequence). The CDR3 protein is CASSLWSGADTQYF. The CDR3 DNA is TGTGCCAGCAGTTTATGGAGCGGCGCAGATACGCAGTATTTT.

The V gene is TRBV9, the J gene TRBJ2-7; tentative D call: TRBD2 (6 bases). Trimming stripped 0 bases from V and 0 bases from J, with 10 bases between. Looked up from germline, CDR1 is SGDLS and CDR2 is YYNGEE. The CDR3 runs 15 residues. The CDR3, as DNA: TGTGCCAGCAGCGTAGGGGAGGACGTCTCCTACGAGCAGTACTTC. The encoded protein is CASSVGEDVSYEQYF.

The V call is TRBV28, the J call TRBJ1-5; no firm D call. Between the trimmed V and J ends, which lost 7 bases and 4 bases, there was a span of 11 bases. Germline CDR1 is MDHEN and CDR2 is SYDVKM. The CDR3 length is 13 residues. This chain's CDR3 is CASTPHPNQPQHF. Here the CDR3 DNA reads TGTGCCAGCACTCCCCATCCTAATCAGCCCCAGCATTTT.

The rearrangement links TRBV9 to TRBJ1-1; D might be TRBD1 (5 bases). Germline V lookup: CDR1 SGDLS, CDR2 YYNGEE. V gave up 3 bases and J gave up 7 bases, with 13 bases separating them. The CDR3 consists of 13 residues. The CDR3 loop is CASSADMGSEAFF. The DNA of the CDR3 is TGTGCCAGCAGCGCGGACATGGGGAGTGAAGCTTTCTTT.

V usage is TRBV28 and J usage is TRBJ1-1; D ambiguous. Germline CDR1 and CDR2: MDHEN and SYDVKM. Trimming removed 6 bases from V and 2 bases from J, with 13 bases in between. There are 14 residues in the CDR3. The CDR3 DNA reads TGTGCCAGCAGCCTCCAGAGTGTTAACACTGAAGCTTTCTTT. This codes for CASSLQSVNTEAFF.

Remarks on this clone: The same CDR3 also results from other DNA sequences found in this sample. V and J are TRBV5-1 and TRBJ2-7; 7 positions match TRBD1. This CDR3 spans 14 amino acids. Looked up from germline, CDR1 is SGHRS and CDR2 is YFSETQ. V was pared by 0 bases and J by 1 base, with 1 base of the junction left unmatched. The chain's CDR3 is CASSLETGSYEQYF. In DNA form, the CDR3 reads TGCGCCAGCAGCTTGGAGACAGGGTCCTACGAGCAGTACTTC.